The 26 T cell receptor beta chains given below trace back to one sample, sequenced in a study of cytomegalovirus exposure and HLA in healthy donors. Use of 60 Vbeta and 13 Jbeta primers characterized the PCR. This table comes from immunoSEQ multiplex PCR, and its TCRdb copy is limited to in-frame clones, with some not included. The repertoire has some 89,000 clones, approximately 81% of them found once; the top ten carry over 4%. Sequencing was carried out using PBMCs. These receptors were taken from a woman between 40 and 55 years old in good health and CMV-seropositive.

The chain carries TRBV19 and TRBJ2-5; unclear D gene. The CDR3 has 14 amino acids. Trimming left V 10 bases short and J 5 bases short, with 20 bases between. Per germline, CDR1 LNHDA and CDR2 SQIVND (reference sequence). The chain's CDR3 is CATSPTFSGETQYF. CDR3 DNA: TGTGCCACCTCTCCGACCTTCTCCGGGGAGACCCAGTACTTC.

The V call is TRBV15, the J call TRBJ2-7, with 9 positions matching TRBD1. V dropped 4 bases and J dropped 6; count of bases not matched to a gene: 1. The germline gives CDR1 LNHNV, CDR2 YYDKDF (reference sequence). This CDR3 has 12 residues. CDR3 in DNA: TGTGCCACCAGCACACAGGGGGCCGAGCAGTACTTC. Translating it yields CATSTQGAEQYF.

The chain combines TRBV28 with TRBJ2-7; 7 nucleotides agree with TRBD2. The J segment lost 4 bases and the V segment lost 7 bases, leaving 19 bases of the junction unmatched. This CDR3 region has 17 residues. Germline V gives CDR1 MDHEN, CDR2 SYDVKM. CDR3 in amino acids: CASTTLTSSGESYEQYF. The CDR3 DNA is TGTGCCAGCACTACACTGACTAGCTCTGGGGAAAGTTACGAGCAGTACTTC.

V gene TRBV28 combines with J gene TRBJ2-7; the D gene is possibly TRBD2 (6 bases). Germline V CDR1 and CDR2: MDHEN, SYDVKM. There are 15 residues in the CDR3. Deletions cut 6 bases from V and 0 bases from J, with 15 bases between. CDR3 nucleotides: TGTGCCAGCAGCCTGGAGGGACTCCACTCCTACGAGCAGTACTTC. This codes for CASSLEGLHSYEQYF.

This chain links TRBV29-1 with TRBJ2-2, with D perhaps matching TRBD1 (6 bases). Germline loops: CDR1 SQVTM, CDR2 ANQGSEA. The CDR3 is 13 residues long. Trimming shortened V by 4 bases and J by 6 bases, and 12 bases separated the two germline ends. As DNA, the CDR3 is TGCAGCGTTGTGGTAGGGGGACCCGGGGAGCTGTTTTTT. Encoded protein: CSVVVGGPGELFF.

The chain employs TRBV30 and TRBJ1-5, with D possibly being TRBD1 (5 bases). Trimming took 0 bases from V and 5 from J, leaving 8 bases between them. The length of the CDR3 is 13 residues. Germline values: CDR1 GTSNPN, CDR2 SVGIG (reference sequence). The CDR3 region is CAWSVDSDQPQHF. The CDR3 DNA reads TGTGCCTGGAGTGTTGACAGTGATCAGCCCCAGCATTTT.

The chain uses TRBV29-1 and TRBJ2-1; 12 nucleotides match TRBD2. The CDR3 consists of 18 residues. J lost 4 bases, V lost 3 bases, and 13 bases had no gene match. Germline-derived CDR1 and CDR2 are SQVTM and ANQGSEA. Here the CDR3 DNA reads TGCAGCGTTGACGGACTAGCGGGATTTTCTTACCCGTACAATGAGCAGTTCTTC. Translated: CSVDGLAGFSYPYNEQFF.

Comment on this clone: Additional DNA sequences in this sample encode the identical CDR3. The CDR3 DNA sequence: TGTGCCAGCAGCCCCCGCACTGGGATAGCGGGGTCCGAGCAGTTCTTC. Its protein is CASSPRTGIAGSEQFF. The rearrangement uses TRBV9 and TRBJ2-1; TRBD2 agrees at 8 bases. Germline V CDR1 and CDR2: SGDLS, YYNGEE. The CDR3 is 16 amino acids. Trimming cost V 4 bases and J 10 bases; bases outside gene matches: 16.

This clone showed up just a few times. The CDR3 loop reads CASSPGLDYEQYF. The CDR3, as DNA: TGCGCCAGTAGTCCGGGACTAGACTACGAGCAGTACTTC. This rearrangement joins TRBV10-1 to TRBJ2-7, with TRBD2 identical over 8 bases. V was pared by 9 bases and J by 3 bases, with 7 bases of the junction left unmatched. CDR1 is WNHNN, CDR2 SYGVQD, per germline (reference sequence). This CDR3 is 13 amino acids long.

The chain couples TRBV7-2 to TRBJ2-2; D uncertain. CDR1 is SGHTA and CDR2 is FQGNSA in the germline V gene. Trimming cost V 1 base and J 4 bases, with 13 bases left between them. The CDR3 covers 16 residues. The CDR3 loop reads CASSLEPGFVTGELFF. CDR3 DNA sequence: TGTGCCAGCAGCTTAGAACCGGGTTTCGTCACCGGGGAGCTGTTTTTT.

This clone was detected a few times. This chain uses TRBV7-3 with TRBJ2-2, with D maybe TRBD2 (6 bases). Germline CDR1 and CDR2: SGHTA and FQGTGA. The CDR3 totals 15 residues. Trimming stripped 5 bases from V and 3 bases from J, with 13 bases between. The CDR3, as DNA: TGTGCCAGCAGCAAATACGGGAGAGACACCGGGGAGCTGTTTTTT. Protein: CASSKYGRDTGELFF.

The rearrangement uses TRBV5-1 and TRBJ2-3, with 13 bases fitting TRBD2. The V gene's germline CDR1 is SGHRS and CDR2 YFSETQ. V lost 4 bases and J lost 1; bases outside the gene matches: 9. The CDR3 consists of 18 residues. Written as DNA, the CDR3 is TGCGCCAGCAGCGAACGTACTAGCGGGAGGGCCGGCACAGATACGCAGTATTTT. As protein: CASSERTSGRAGTDTQYF.

CDR3 DNA: TGTGCCAGCAGCCCAAGCCCTTCCTACGAGCAGTACTTC. It specifies CASSPSPSYEQYF. The genes are TRBV27 and TRBJ2-7; D not certain. Trimming took off 6 bases at V and 1 base at J, with 10 bases between the two ends. CDR1 and CDR2 from the germline V gene are MNHEY and SMNVEV (reference sequence). This CDR3 contains 13 residues.

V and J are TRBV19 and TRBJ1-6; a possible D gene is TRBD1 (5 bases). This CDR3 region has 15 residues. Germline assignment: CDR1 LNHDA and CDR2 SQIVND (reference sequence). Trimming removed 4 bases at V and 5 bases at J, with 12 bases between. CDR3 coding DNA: TGTGCCAGTAGTACAGGGATAGGAAATAATTCACCCCTCCACTTT. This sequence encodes CASSTGIGNNSPLHF. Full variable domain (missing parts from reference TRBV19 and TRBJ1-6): DGGITQSPKYLFRKEGQNVTLSCEQNLNHDAMYWYRQDPGQGLRLIYYSQIVNDFQKGDIAEGYSVSREKKESFPLTVTSAQKNPTAFYLCASSTGIGNNSPLHFGNGTRLTVT.

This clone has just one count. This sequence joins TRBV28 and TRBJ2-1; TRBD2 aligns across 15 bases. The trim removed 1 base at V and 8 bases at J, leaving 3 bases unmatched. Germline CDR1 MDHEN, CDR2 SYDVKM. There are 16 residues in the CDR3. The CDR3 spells CASSLSGTSGRYEQFF. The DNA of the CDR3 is TGTGCCAGCAGTTTATCCGGGACTAGCGGGAGGTATGAGCAGTTCTTC.

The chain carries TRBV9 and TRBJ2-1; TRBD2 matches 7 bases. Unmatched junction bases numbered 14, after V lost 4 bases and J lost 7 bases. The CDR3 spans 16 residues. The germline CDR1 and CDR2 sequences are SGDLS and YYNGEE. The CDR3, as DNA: TGTGCCAGCAGCAGAGAGGCGGGACTACCCTGGAATGAGCAGTTCTTC. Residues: CASSREAGLPWNEQFF.

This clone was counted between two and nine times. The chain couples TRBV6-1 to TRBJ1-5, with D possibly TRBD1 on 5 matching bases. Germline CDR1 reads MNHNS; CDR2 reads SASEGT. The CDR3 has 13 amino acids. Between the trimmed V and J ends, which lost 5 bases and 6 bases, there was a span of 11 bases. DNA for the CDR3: TGTGCCAGCAGTCCCCAGGGAGGTCAGCCCCAGCATTTT. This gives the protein CASSPQGGQPQHF.

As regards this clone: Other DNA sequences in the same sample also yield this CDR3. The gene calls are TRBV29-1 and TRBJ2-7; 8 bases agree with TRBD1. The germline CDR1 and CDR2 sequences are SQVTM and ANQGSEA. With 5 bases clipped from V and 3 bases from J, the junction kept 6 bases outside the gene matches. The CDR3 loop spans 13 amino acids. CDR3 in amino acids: CSVPGQGVYEQYF. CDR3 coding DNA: TGCAGCGTTCCCGGACAGGGAGTCTACGAGCAGTACTTC.

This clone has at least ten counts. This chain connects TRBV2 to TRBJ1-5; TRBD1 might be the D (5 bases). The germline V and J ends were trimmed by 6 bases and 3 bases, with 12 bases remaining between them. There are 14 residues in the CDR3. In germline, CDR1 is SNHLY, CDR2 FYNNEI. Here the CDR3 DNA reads TGTGCCAGCAGCCAGGACACGATCAATCAGCCCCAGCATTTT. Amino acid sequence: CASSQDTINQPQHF.

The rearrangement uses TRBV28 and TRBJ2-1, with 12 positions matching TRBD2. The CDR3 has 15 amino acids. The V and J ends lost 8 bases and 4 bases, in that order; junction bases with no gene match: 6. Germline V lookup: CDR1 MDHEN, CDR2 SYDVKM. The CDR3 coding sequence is TGTGCCAGCGGGATAGGACTAGCGGGGTACAATGAGCAGTTCTTC. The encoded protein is CASGIGLAGYNEQFF.

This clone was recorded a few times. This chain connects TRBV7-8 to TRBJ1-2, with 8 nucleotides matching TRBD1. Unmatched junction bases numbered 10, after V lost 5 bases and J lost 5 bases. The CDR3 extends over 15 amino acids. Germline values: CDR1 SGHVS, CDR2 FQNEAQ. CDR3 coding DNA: TGTGCCAGCAGCCCGAGGACAGGGTCAGGTTATGGCTACACCTTC. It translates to CASSPRTGSGYGYTF. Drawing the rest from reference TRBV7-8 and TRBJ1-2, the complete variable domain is GAGVSQSPRYKVAKRGQDVALRCDPISGHVSLFWYQQALGQGPEFLTYFQNEAQLDKSGLPSDRFFAERPEGSVSTLKIQRTQQEDSAVYLCASSPRTGSGYGYTFGSGTRLTVV.

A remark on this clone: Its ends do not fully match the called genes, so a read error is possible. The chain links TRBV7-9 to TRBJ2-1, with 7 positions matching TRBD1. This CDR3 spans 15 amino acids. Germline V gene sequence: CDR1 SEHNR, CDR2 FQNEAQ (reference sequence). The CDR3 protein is CSSSLSGQDLSEQFF. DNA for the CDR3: TGTTCCAGCAGCTTAAGTGGACAGGATTTGTCTGAGCAGTTCTTC.

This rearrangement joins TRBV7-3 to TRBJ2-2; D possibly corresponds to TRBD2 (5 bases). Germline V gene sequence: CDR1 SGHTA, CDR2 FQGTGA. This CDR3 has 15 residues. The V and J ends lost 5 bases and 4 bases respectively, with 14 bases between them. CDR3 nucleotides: TGTGCCAGCAGCCCGGTGGGAGCAAGCACCGGGGAGCTGTTTTTT. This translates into CASSPVGASTGELFF.

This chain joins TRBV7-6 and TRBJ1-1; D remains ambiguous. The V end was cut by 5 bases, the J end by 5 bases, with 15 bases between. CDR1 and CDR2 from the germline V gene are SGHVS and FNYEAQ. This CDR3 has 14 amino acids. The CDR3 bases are TGTGCCAGCAGCGCCCGACTGACCAAAACTGAAGCTTTCTTT. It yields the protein CASSARLTKTEAFF.

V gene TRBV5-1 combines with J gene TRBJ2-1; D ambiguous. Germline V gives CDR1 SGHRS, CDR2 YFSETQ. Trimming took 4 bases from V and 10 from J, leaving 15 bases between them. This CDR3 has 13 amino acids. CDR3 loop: CASSLAGIGEQFF. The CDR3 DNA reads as TGCGCCAGCAGCCTGGCTGGTATTGGCGAGCAGTTCTTC.

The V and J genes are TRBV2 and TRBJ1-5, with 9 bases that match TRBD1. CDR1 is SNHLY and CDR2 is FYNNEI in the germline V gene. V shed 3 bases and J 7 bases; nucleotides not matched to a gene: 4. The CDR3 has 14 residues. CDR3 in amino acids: CASSEMTGGQPQHF. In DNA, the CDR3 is TGTGCCAGCAGTGAGATGACAGGGGGACAGCCCCAGCATTTT.